One sample yielded the 5 T cell receptor beta chains listed below, sequenced in a study of cytomegalovirus exposure and HLA in healthy donors. Use of 60 Vbeta and 13 Jbeta primers characterized the PCR. TCRdb's copy holds only in-frame clones and misses some; the assay was immunoSEQ multiplex PCR. The sample includes more than 50,000 clones. The source material was PBMCs. The receptor set was obtained from a man aged 45 to 65 in good health and CMV-seropositive.

The chain links TRBV28 to TRBJ2-7, with TRBD2 matching over 13 bases. This CDR3 is 14 amino acids long. The trim removed 6 bases at V and 5 bases at J, leaving 4 bases unmatched. CDR1 is MDHEN and CDR2 is SYDVKM in the germline V gene. Here the CDR3 reads CASRTSGRFHEQYF. In nucleotides, the CDR3 is TGTGCCAGCAGGACTAGCGGGAGGTTCCACGAGCAGTACTTC.

The rearrangement uses TRBV10-3 and TRBJ1-1; D uncertain. CDR1 is ENHRY and CDR2 is SYGVKD in the germline V gene. V lost 2 bases and J 0 bases, leaving 7 bases between the germline ends. This CDR3 has 14 residues. The chain's CDR3 is CAISEQQMNTEAFF. As DNA, the CDR3 is TGTGCCATCAGTGAGCAACAGATGAACACTGAAGCTTTCTTT.

The rearrangement links TRBV6-5 to TRBJ1-5, with D tentatively TRBD1 (5 bases). The germline CDR1 and CDR2 sequences are MNHEY and SVGAGI. The CDR3 contains 16 residues. Trimming removed 6 bases from V and 0 bases from J, with 15 bases in between. CDR3 in DNA: TGTGCCAGCAGCTACGTCTGGGACTCTAGCAATCAGCCCCAGCATTTT. Translated, it gives CASSYVWDSSNQPQHF.

This sequence joins TRBV5-1 and TRBJ1-4, with 9 bases matching TRBD1. Trimming removed 3 bases from V and 8 bases from J; junction bases left unmatched: 8. The germline gives CDR1 SGHRS, CDR2 YFSETQ. The CDR3 totals 15 residues. The DNA for the CDR3 is TGCGCCAGCAGCTCACAGGGGGCGGATTACGAAAAACTGTTTTTT. Its translation: CASSSQGADYEKLFF.

The chain combines TRBV27 with TRBJ2-7; 11 positions agree with TRBD1. The CDR3 has 15 amino acids. J gave up 2 bases and V 4 bases, and 4 bases lay outside the gene matches. Germline-derived CDR1 and CDR2 are MNHEY and SMNVEV (reference sequence). In DNA, the CDR3 is TGTGCCAGCAGTTCCGGGACAGGGGGGACCTACGAGCAGTACTTC. Amino acids: CASSSGTGGTYEQYF.